These 15 T cell receptor beta chains came from one sample sequenced in a study of cytomegalovirus exposure and HLA in healthy donors. Vbeta (60) and Jbeta (13) primers were used in the PCR. Libraries were prepared by immunoSEQ multiplex PCR; TCRdb keeps only in-frame clonotypes and omits some of them. The table shows about 97,000 clones, with 70% to 80% occurring only once. The sequencing sample was made of PBMCs. The origin of the receptors is a male donor in good health and CMV-seropositive.

This clone has a single count. The chain joins TRBV5-1 to TRBJ2-6, with 7 bases aligning to TRBD1. The V gene's germline CDR1 is SGHRS and CDR2 YFSETQ. J was trimmed by 0 bases and V by 0 bases; bases with no gene match: 3. CDR3 length: 17 amino acids. The CDR3 region has the DNA TGCGCCAGCAGCTTGGCGGGACAGAGCTCTGGGGCCAACGTCCTGACTTTC. This codes for CASSLAGQSSGANVLTF. The full variable domain, with the rest looked up from reference TRBV5-1 and TRBJ2-6, is KAGVTQTPRYLIKTRGQQVTLSCSPISGHRSVSWYQQTPGQGLQFLFEYFSETQRNKGNFPGRFSGRQFSNSRSEMNVSTLELGDSALYLCASSLAGQSSGANVLTFGAGSRLTVL.

V is TRBV5-1 and J is TRBJ2-1; the D is unclear. This CDR3 region has 11 residues. Germline values: CDR1 SGHRS, CDR2 YFSETQ. V dropped 4 bases and J dropped 6 bases, with 5 bases sitting between them. In DNA form, the CDR3 reads TGCGCCAGCAGCGTCCTCAATGAGCAGTTCTTC. As protein: CASSVLNEQFF. The full variable domain, in which reference TRBV5-1 and TRBJ2-1 provide the parts outside the CDR3, is KAGVTQTPRYLIKTRGQQVTLSCSPISGHRSVSWYQQTPGQGLQFLFEYFSETQRNKGNFPGRFSGRQFSNSRSEMNVSTLELGDSALYLCASSVLNEQFFGPGTRLTVL.

V is TRBV2 and J is TRBJ2-2, with 7 nucleotides matching TRBD2. The CDR3 sequence is 15 residues long. Germline loops: CDR1 SNHLY, CDR2 FYNNEI. V was clipped by 4 bases and J by 5 bases; unmatched bases: 7. The CDR3 sequence is CASSAERGDTGELFF. In DNA, the CDR3 is TGTGCCAGCAGTGCGGAGCGGGGAGATACCGGGGAGCTGTTTTTT.

The rearrangement uses TRBV5-4 and TRBJ1-2; 7 bases are a match to TRBD1. The V gene's germline CDR1 is SGHNT and CDR2 YYREEE (reference sequence). The CDR3 is 14 residues long. V lost 4 bases and J lost 2; bases outside the gene matches: 5. The CDR3: CASSQTQGNYGYTF. CDR3 nucleotide sequence: TGTGCCAGCAGCCAAACACAGGGGAACTATGGCTACACCTTC. Full variable domain (remainder filled in from reference TRBV5-4 and TRBJ1-2): ETGVTQSPTHLIKTRGQQVTLRCSSQSGHNTVSWYQQALGQGPQFIFQYYREEENGRGNFPPRFSGLQFPNYSSELNVNALELDDSALYLCASSQTQGNYGYTFGSGTRLTVV.

V and J are TRBV10-2 and TRBJ2-7; maybe TRBD2 (5 bases). Trimming took 7 bases from V and 7 from J, leaving 17 bases between them. From germline, CDR1 is WSHSY and CDR2 SAAADI. The CDR3 is made up of 13 amino acids. CDR3 bases: TGCGCCAGCAAACCAGGAATACCGGGGGAGCAGTACTTC. Translating it yields CASKPGIPGEQYF.

The chain links TRBV30 to TRBJ2-3; perhaps TRBD2 as D (6 bases). V was trimmed by 5 bases and J by 2 bases, leaving 17 bases between them. This CDR3 has 15 residues. Germline V CDR1 and CDR2: GTSNPN, SVGIG (reference sequence). The chain's CDR3 is CAWSLGSGLTDTQYF. As DNA, the CDR3 is TGTGCCTGGTCTTTGGGTAGCGGCCTCACAGATACGCAGTATTTT.

The chain employs TRBV6-1 and TRBJ1-5; no reliable D call. The germline CDR1 and CDR2 sequences are MNHNS and SASEGT. This CDR3 spans 13 amino acids. V was cut by 7 bases and J by 0 bases, with 7 bases left in between. DNA for the CDR3: TGTGCCAGCAATCCTTATAGCAATCAGCCCCAGCATTTT. As protein: CASNPYSNQPQHF.

CDR3 nucleotide sequence: TGTGCCAGCGGTGGGAGGGACTTAGGGCCCCAGCATTTT. Translated, it gives CASGGRDLGPQHF. The chain employs TRBV6-1 and TRBJ1-5; perhaps TRBD1 as D (5 bases). The CDR3 extends over 13 amino acids. Germline loops: CDR1 MNHNS, CDR2 SASEGT. The ends were cut back, 8 bases at V and 9 bases at J, with 17 bases in the middle.

The chain links TRBV4-2 to TRBJ2-2; D perhaps matches TRBD2 (6 bases). This CDR3 comprises 15 residues. V dropped 2 bases and J dropped 3 bases, with 10 bases sitting between them. Germline V gene lookup returns CDR1 LGHNA and CDR2 YNFKEQ. The CDR3 here is CASSQWREHTGELFF. The CDR3 DNA reads as TGTGCCAGCAGCCAATGGAGGGAGCACACCGGGGAGCTGTTTTTT.

The chain uses TRBV5-1 and TRBJ1-2, with D possibly TRBD1 on 5 matching bases. Trimming took off 1 base at V and 8 bases at J, with 9 bases between the two ends. The CDR3 contains 12 residues. Per germline, CDR1 SGHRS and CDR2 YFSETQ. In DNA form, the CDR3 reads TGCGCCAGCAGCTTGTCCTGGGGCGGCTACACCTTC. This codes for CASSLSWGGYTF.

This chain connects TRBV11-2 to TRBJ2-1; 15 bases line up with TRBD2. Germline V gene sequence: CDR1 SGHAT, CDR2 FQNNGV. Trimming cost V 4 bases and J 4 bases; bases outside gene matches: 8. The CDR3 runs to 18 residues. CDR3 in amino acids: CASSSRTSGGVGYNEQFF. For the CDR3, the DNA is TGTGCCAGCAGCTCCCGGACTAGCGGGGGGGTTGGGTACAATGAGCAGTTCTTC.

V is TRBV19 and J is TRBJ1-1; 7 nucleotides match TRBD1. The CDR3 is 15 residues long. Germline values: CDR1 LNHDA, CDR2 SQIVND (reference sequence). V lost 7 bases and J lost 4; bases outside the gene matches: 12. CDR3 residues: CASINLRGRGTEAFF. In DNA, the CDR3 is TGTGCCAGTATTAATCTCAGGGGGAGAGGCACTGAAGCTTTCTTT. Complete variable domain (other parts from reference TRBV19 and TRBJ1-1): DGGITQSPKYLFRKEGQNVTLSCEQNLNHDAMYWYRQDPGQGLRLIYYSQIVNDFQKGDIAEGYSVSREKKESFPLTVTSAQKNPTAFYLCASINLRGRGTEAFFGQGTRLTVV.

The rearrangement links TRBV7-2 to TRBJ2-7, with 7 bases that match TRBD1. J was trimmed by 7 bases and V by 5 bases; bases with no gene match: 8. There are 13 residues in the CDR3. Germline CDR1 reads SGHTA; CDR2 reads FQGNSA. CDR3 in amino acids: CASSEQGSGEQYF. The CDR3 DNA follows: TGTGCCAGCAGCGAACAGGGGTCCGGAGAGCAGTACTTC.

The J gene is TRBJ1-5, the V gene TRBV19; 11 nucleotides match TRBD1. Germline V gene data show CDR1 as LNHDA and CDR2 as SQIVND (reference sequence). This CDR3 comprises 15 residues. The trim removed 3 bases at V and 3 bases at J, leaving 1 base unmatched. For the CDR3, the DNA is TGTGCCAGTAGTATCGGACAGGGGGCCAATCAGCCCCAGCATTTT. Protein sequence: CASSIGQGANQPQHF.

A few counts support this clone. J is TRBJ1-4 and V is TRBV5-1, with a possible D match to TRBD1 (6 bases). The CDR3 loop spans 15 amino acids. Trimming cost V 0 bases and J 5 bases, with 11 bases left between them. In germline, CDR1 is SGHRS, CDR2 YFSETQ. CDR3 DNA: TGCGCCAGCAGCTTGGCGGGGCAGGGGAATGAAAAACTGTTTTTT. Protein: CASSLAGQGNEKLFF.